These 6 T cell receptor beta chains were all obtained from the same sample, sequenced in a study of cytomegalovirus exposure and HLA in healthy donors. PCR primers comprised 60 Vbeta and 13 Jbeta primers. Using immunoSEQ multiplex PCR, the repertoire was profiled, and TCRdb retains in-frame clones only, with some absent. This table has roughly 140,000 clones, roughly 82% appearing once. Sequenced: PBMCs. The receptors originated from a woman in her 50s in good health and CMV-seropositive.

The V call is TRBV6-5, the J call TRBJ1-6; 9 nucleotides line up with TRBD1. From germline, CDR1 is MNHEY and CDR2 SVGAGI. J was trimmed by 13 bases and V by 5 bases; bases with no gene match: 9. The CDR3 totals 14 residues. The DNA for the CDR3 is TGTGCCAGCAGTGACAGGGGGAGAGGTAATCCCCTCCACTTT. This sequence encodes CASSDRGRGNPLHF.

The rearrangement joins TRBV7-8 to TRBJ2-3, with D possibly matching TRBD1 (6 bases). This CDR3 has 15 residues. V was cut by 4 bases and J by 0 bases, with 11 bases left in between. Germline V CDR1 and CDR2: SGHVS, FQNEAQ. The CDR3 sequence is CASSYGTMSTDTQYF. CDR3 coding DNA: TGTGCCAGCAGCTACGGGACAATGAGCACAGATACGCAGTATTTT.

V and J are TRBV5-1 and TRBJ2-3, with 9 bases fitting TRBD1. Germline V gene data show CDR1 as SGHRS and CDR2 as YFSETQ. With V trimmed by 3 bases and J by 0 bases, 8 bases remained unmatched. The CDR3 has 17 amino acids. CDR3 protein: CASSSPRDRASTDTQYF. Here the CDR3 DNA reads TGCGCCAGCAGCTCCCCCCGGGACAGGGCGAGCACAGATACGCAGTATTTT.

The chain joins TRBV6-5 to TRBJ2-2; 11 nucleotides line up with TRBD2. The CDR3 contains 16 residues. Germline CDR1 MNHEY, CDR2 SVGAGI. V trimming: 4 bases; J trimming: 2 bases; junction bases outside the gene matches: 3. CDR3 in amino acids: CASSSSGGINTGELFF. CDR3 nucleotide sequence: TGTGCCAGCAGTTCTAGCGGGGGGATTAACACCGGGGAGCTGTTTTTT.

The chain is built from TRBV19 and TRBJ1-1; D may be TRBD1 (6 bases). V was trimmed by 6 bases and J by 0 bases, leaving 17 bases between them. The CDR3 contains 16 residues. Germline V gives CDR1 LNHDA, CDR2 SQIVND (reference sequence). Written as DNA, the CDR3 is TGTGCCAGTAGGCCCTTAACAGGGTCCCTGAACACTGAAGCTTTCTTT. This encodes CASRPLTGSLNTEAFF.

The chain recombines TRBV7-6 with TRBJ2-2, with D possibly matching TRBD2 (6 bases). The germline V gene has CDR1 SGHVS and CDR2 FNYEAQ. This CDR3 contains 15 residues. V was pared by 5 bases and J by 1 base, with 11 bases between. The CDR3 sequence is CASSTRLENTGELFF. DNA of the CDR3: TGTGCCAGCAGCACTCGACTAGAGAACACCGGGGAGCTGTTTTTT.